Included here is one T cell receptor (beta chain) sequence, with context. This record belongs to a study of human T cells and chemical hapten exposure. Time point: patch test 1, 2 weeks after DPC sensitization. The treatment: therapeutic diphenylcyclopropenone sensitization with weekly scalp DPC. The total RNA was obtained from whole blood that was not fractionated. From germline, CDR1 is SGHTA and CDR2 FQGNSA. The CDR3 runs 15 residues. V dropped 7 bases and J dropped 2 bases, with 16 bases sitting between them. TCRdb ran MiXCR on the RACE reads and lists one entry per CDR3 protein. The table shows 80,000 to 95,000 distinct CDR3 sequences, with approximately 11% occurring only once.

The chain combines TRBV7-2 with TRBJ2-3, with a tentative D call TRBD2 (5 bases). This specimen consisted of whole blood, obtained in connection with sensitization to the hapten diphenylcyclopropenone (DPC). The TCR originated in a woman aged 50 to 60 with alopecia areata. Some clones in this sample may be carry-over from other donors' samples. The CDR3 reads CASTLNRGLTDTQYF. CDR3 in DNA: TGTGCCAGCACCCTAAATCGAGGACTCACAGATACGCAGTATTTT.